These 16 T cell receptor beta chains originate from one sample sequenced in a study of Graves' ophthalmopathy and Graves' hyperthyroidism. Amplification of the TCR beta CDR3 regions used RNA transcripts (as template). HTBI primers were used in a first-round RT-PCR, which preceded a second-round multiplex PCR. TCRdb redid the calling of the multiplex PCR reads with MiXCR, one entry per CDR3 protein. The sample has 660,000 or so distinct CDR3 sequences; about two fifths are singletons. Sequencing input: peripheral blood. The receptors here all came from an adult man with Graves' ophthalmopathy.

This chain uses TRBV6-6 with TRBJ2-7, with a possible D match to TRBD2 (6 bases). V was shortened by 10 bases and J by 5 bases, with 27 bases between the two germline ends. This CDR3 contains 16 residues. In germline, CDR1 is MNHNY, CDR2 SVGAGI (reference sequence). CDR3 nucleotides: TGTGCCATCAGCAGCCAAGGTCAGGGACTCAGGGACGAGCAGTACTTC. This sequence encodes CAISSQGQGLRDEQYF.

This chain uses TRBV29-1 with TRBJ2-3; D perhaps matches TRBD2 (6 bases). The CDR3 has 14 residues. Between the trimmed V and J ends, which lost 1 base and 5 bases, there was a span of 13 bases. Per the germline V gene, CDR1 is SQVTM and CDR2 is ANQGSEA. In DNA form, the CDR3 reads TGCAGCGTTGAAGTACCGAATAGCGGAGATACGCAGTATTTT. It encodes CSVEVPNSGDTQYF.

The chain employs TRBV25-1 and TRBJ1-2; D gene ambiguous. The V gene lost 9 bases and the J gene lost 6 bases, with 17 bases spanning the gap. Germline V lookup: CDR1 MGHDK, CDR2 SYGVNS. CDR3 size: 13 residues. The CDR3 is CASESTEGNGYTF. As DNA, the CDR3 is TGTGCCAGTGAGAGTACTGAAGGGAATGGCTACACCTTC.

V gene TRBV20-1 combines with J gene TRBJ2-7; TRBD2 matches 9 bases. Per germline, CDR1 DFQATT and CDR2 SNEGSKA (reference sequence). J was trimmed by 1 base and V by 5 bases; bases with no gene match: 9. The CDR3 has 15 residues. CDR3 coding DNA: TGCAGTGCTCCGCTAGCGGGGTTCTCTTCCTACGAGCAGTACTTC. Encoded protein: CSAPLAGFSSYEQYF.

This chain links TRBV7-2 with TRBJ1-1; 7 nucleotides agree with TRBD1. The CDR3 covers 15 residues. The trim removed 2 bases at V and 12 bases at J, leaving 15 bases unmatched. CDR1 SGHTA and CDR2 FQGNSA come from the germline V gene. Here the CDR3 DNA reads TGTGCCAGCAGCTTAACAGGGGCCTCTCAAAGCGGGTCTTTCTTT. Its protein product is CASSLTGASQSGSFF. Variable domain in full (rest from reference TRBV7-2 and TRBJ1-1): GAGVSQSPSNKVTEKGKDVELRCDPISGHTALYWYRQSLGQGLEFLIYFQGNSAPDKSGLPSDRFSAERTGGSVSTLTIQRTQQEDSAVYLCASSLTGASQSGSFFGQGTRLTVV.

The chain links TRBV19 to TRBJ1-5; 7 positions match TRBD1. The J segment lost 3 bases and the V segment lost 11 bases, leaving 13 bases of the junction unmatched. This CDR3 has 15 residues. Germline V gives CDR1 LNHDA, CDR2 SQIVND (reference sequence). The CDR3 DNA is TGTGCCGGTCGCAGGGGGACCCCCACCAATCAGCCCCAGCATTTT. It is translated as CAGRRGTPTNQPQHF.

Comments on this clonotype: This may arise from a read error, as a much more abundant clone is one base away. The V and J genes are TRBV10-3 and TRBJ2-2; a weak D match, TRBD2 (6 bases). Looked up from germline, CDR1 is ENHRY and CDR2 is SYGVKD. CDR3 length: 11 amino acids. CDR3 sequence: CAISIAGGLFF. The CDR3 DNA follows: TGTGCCATCAGCATCGCCGGGGGGCTGTTTTTT.

The chain carries TRBV15 and TRBJ1-1; no clear D gene. Germline V lookup: CDR1 LNHNV, CDR2 YYDKDF (reference sequence). The length of the CDR3 is 17 residues. Trimming removed 3 bases from V and 4 bases from J, with 21 bases in between. The CDR3 sequence: CATSSLDPHSGRTEAFF. The CDR3 bases are TGTGCCACCAGCAGCCTGGATCCTCATTCGGGTCGCACTGAAGCTTTCTTT.

V usage is TRBV7-2 and J usage is TRBJ2-3; TRBD2 aligns across 10 bases. CDR3 length equals 16 residues. Germline-derived CDR1 and CDR2 are SGHTA and FQGNSA. V was pared by 5 bases and J by 5 bases, with 10 bases of the junction left unmatched. CDR3 protein: CASSRSLAGEIDTQYF. The CDR3 nucleotides are TGTGCCAGCAGCCGATCCCTAGCGGGAGAGATAGATACGCAGTATTTT.

This clonotype was counted many times. V and J are TRBV5-1 and TRBJ1-6, with TRBD1 matching 7 bases. This CDR3 has 15 residues. V lost 0 bases and J lost 8; bases outside the gene matches: 5. CDR1 is SGHRS, CDR2 YFSETQ, per germline. CDR3 in amino acids: CASSLAGGEDSPLHF. CDR3 sequence (DNA): TGCGCCAGCAGCTTGGCAGGGGGTGAGGATTCACCCCTCCACTTT.

The V call is TRBV6-5, the J call TRBJ1-2; 7 bases are shared with TRBD1. The germline gives CDR1 MNHEY, CDR2 SVGAGI. The CDR3 is 16 amino acids. V gave up 6 bases and J gave up 3 bases; unmatched junction bases: 13. DNA of the CDR3: TGTGCCAGCAGCCCTACATGGCAGGGGGTAGACTATGGCTACACCTTC. Protein sequence: CASSPTWQGVDYGYTF.

A few counts support this clonotype. An end of the junction differs from the germline gene, which may be a read error. The V call is TRBV5-8, the J call TRBJ1-5; the D gene is possibly TRBD1 (5 bases). In germline, CDR1 is SGHTS, CDR2 YDEGEE. This CDR3 has 17 amino acids. CDR3: CASSQDFGRAPNQPQHF. The CDR3 DNA is TGCGCCAGCAGCCAAGATTTTGGCAGGGCCCCCAATCAGCCCCAGCATTTT.

This clonotype was seen more than once but under ten times. V usage is TRBV7-3 and J usage is TRBJ2-2; TRBD1 is a possible D gene (6 bases). Per the germline V gene, CDR1 is SGHTA and CDR2 is FQGTGA. The CDR3 is made up of 17 amino acids. V was shortened by 4 bases and J by 1 base, with 16 bases between the two germline ends. For the CDR3, the DNA is TGTGCCAGCAGCTCCCTTCCGACAGGCATGAACACCGGGGAGCTGTTTTTT. This encodes CASSSLPTGMNTGELFF. The full variable domain, in which reference TRBV7-3 and TRBJ2-2 provide the parts outside the CDR3, is GAGVSQTPSNKVTEKGKYVELRCDPISGHTALYWYRQSLGQGPEFLIYFQGTGAADDSGLPNDRFFAVRPEGSVSTLKIQRTERGDSAVYLCASSSLPTGMNTGELFFGEGSRLTVL.

V and J are TRBV9 and TRBJ1-2, with TRBD1 as a possible D gene (5 bases). There are 15 residues in the CDR3. CDR1 and CDR2 (germline): SGDLS, YYNGEE. V was clipped by 2 bases and J by 2 bases, with 13 bases between them. The CDR3 sequence: CASSVGASGNYGYTF. In nucleotides, the CDR3 is TGTGCCAGCAGCGTCGGGGCTAGCGGGAACTATGGCTACACCTTC.

This clonotype was observed at least ten times. The chain is built from TRBV12-3 or TRBV12-4 and TRBJ1-1; D is perhaps TRBD1 (5 bases). The CDR3 extends over 13 amino acids. Between the trimmed V and J ends, which lost 6 bases and 4 bases, there was a span of 12 bases. The CDR3 DNA reads TGTGCCAGCAGGCTCGGGGGTGGCACTGAAGCTTTCTTT. This gives the protein CASRLGGGTEAFF.

As for this clonotype: The junction does not match germline at one end; this may be a read error. The genes are TRBV6-6 and TRBJ2-5, with TRBD2 identical over 11 bases. CDR3 length equals 16 residues. From germline, CDR1 is MNHNY and CDR2 SVGAGI (reference sequence). The CDR3 here is CASSVASGGLQETQDF. The CDR3, as DNA: TGTGCCAGCAGTGTCGCTAGCGGGGGGTTGCAAGAGACCCAGGACTTC.